Sequencing of this T cell receptor beta chain was carried out in a study of T cells after posttransplantation cyclophosphamide. Repertoires were generated with immunoSEQ multiplex PCR, while TCRdb's copy carries only in-frame clones and drops some. The profile shows more than 60,000 clones, about 94% of them singletons. Notes on the study in general: Later blood repertoires were often dominated by clones from the donor CD8+ memory compartment.

CDR3 length: 14 residues. The V gene end was trimmed by 2 bases and the J gene end by 14 bases; junction bases not matched to a gene: 14. Germline assignment: CDR1 SGHAT and CDR2 FQNNGV. Points on this clone: Its specificity is unknown.

Sequenced input: PBMCs. The gene calls are TRBV11-2 and TRBJ1-1, with 7 bases matching TRBD1. This TCR was recovered from a woman aged 25-40 years in good health and a related stem cell transplant donor. CDR3 DNA: TGTGCCAGCAGCTTATTTATTGTGGACAGGCACCGATTCTTT. Translation: CASSLFIVDRHRFF.